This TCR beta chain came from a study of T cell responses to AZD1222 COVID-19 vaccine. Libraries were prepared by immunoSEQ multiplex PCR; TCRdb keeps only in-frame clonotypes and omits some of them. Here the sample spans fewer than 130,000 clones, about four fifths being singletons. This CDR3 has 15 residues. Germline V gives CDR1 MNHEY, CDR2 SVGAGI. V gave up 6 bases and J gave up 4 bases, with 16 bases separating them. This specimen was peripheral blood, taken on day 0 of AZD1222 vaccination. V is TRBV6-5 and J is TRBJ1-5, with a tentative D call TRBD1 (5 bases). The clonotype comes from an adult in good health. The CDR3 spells CASRRGGDGNQPQHF. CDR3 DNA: TGTGCCAGCAGGCGTGGGGGGGACGGGAATCAGCCCCAGCATTTT.